The clone carrying this TCR beta chain has a single count. Antigen: not known. CDR1 is MDHEN, CDR2 SYDVKM, per germline. This CDR3 has 11 residues. V lost 6 bases to trimming and J lost 4 bases, with 7 bases between them. This specimen comes from a study of shared clonotypes between healthy human individuals. Every unsorted PBMC PCR replicate was loaded with around 270 ng DNA, approximately 30,000 T cell genomes. Original processing notes: Junction-only sequences produced by ImmunoSEQ had no quality scores, so filtering differed. Using immunoSEQ multiplex PCR, the repertoire was profiled, and TCRdb retains in-frame clones only, with some absent. V, J and clone size were drawn from that table, and D and trimming were deduced from the DNA. The sample has hundreds of thousands of clones, 60% to 85% seen once. Regarding the study as a whole: The study drew on few donors, limiting represented genetic and exposure-history diversity.

None of the donors, who were healthy HIV-negative adults, had recently had acute infections or vaccinations. J is TRBJ2-7 and V is TRBV28; D not certain. The sequencing sample was made of PBMCs. The clonotype comes from a woman in her thirties or forties in good health. Some clones in this sample may be carry-over from other donors' samples. CDR3 sequence: CASSRRYEQYF. The CDR3 coding sequence is TGTGCCAGCAGCCGCAGATACGAGCAGTACTTC.